The rows below give T cell receptor beta chains drawn from one sample of a study of blood T cells in healthy people across ages. TCRdb analysed the 5' RACE reads with MiXCR anew, one entry per CDR3 protein. The sample carries hundreds of thousands of distinct CDR3 sequences, around 50% recorded once. The sample comprised blood. All receptors derive from a man in his forties or fifties in good health. The CDR3 runs from the conserved cysteine through the conserved F or W. A D gene is named only where the DNA matches it firmly. The size entry is marked missing in some rows and otherwise reads once, few, many or a size class.

size: NA; V: TRBV4-1; D: NA; length: 14; J: TRBJ2-2; DNA: TGCGCCAGCAGATCTCCCTTGAACACCGGGGAGCTGTTTTTT; CDR3: CASRSPLNTGELFF
size: NA; V: TRBV12-3/TRBV12-4; D: TRBD2; length: 20; J: TRBJ2-1; DNA: TGTGCCAGCAGTTTAGTCCCAGGTAGACTAGCGGGAGGGCCAGGTACTGAGCAGTTCTTC; CDR3: CASSLVPGRLAGGPGTEQFF
size: few; V: TRBV10-3; D: TRBD2; length: 17; J: TRBJ2-3; DNA: TGTGCCATCAGCCAAGAGGGACTAGCCTCTAGCACAGATACGCAGTATTTT; CDR3: CAISQEGLASSTDTQYF
size: NA; V: TRBV12-3/TRBV12-4; D: NA; length: 12; J: TRBJ2-1; DNA: TGTGCCAGCATTAAGGGGATAGGTGAGCAGTTCTTC; CDR3: CASIKGIGEQFF
size: few; V: TRBV7-8; D: TRBD1; length: 16; J: TRBJ2-7; DNA: TGTGCCAGCAGCTTAGCGACAGGGTTCGAGTCCTACGAGCAGTACTTC; CDR3: CASSLATGFESYEQYF
size: once; V: TRBV25-1; D: TRBD1; length: 17; J: TRBJ2-6; DNA: TGTGCCAGCACCTTCAGGGACAGCACCTCTGGGGCCAACGTCCTGACTTTC; CDR3: CASTFRDSTSGANVLTF
size: few; V: TRBV28; D: NA; length: 13; J: TRBJ2-5; DNA: TGTGCCAGCAGTTTCCAGAGTCAAGAGACCCAGTACTTC; CDR3: CASSFQSQETQYF
size: once; V: TRBV11-2; D: NA; length: 13; J: TRBJ2-5; DNA: TGTGCCAGCAGCTTAACGTGGAGAGAGACCCAGTACTTC; CDR3: CASSLTWRETQYF
size: NA; V: TRBV13; D: TRBD1; length: 15; J: TRBJ2-7; DNA: TGTGCCAGCACCAACAGGGGGCGAGGGTCCTACGAGCAGTACTTC; CDR3: CASTNRGRGSYEQYF
size: NA; V: TRBV10-3; D: TRBD2; length: 16; J: TRBJ2-7; DNA: TGTGCCATCAGTGAGTCGGGGTTAGCGGGGAAATACGAGCAGTACTTC; CDR3: CAISESGLAGKYEQYF
size: NA; V: TRBV9; D: NA; length: 15; J: TRBJ1-4; DNA: TGTGCCAGCAGCGTAGGCCCGGGAAGGAATGAAAAACTGTTTTTT; CDR3: CASSVGPGRNEKLFF
size: NA; V: TRBV20-1; D: TRBD1; length: 14; J: TRBJ2-1; DNA: TGCAGTGTCATCCGGGACAGAGTTTACAATGAGCAGTTCTTC; CDR3: CSVIRDRVYNEQFF
size: NA; V: TRBV4-3; D: NA; length: 22; J: TRBJ2-6; DNA: TGCGCCAGCAGCCAAGATGTTACTTTGTGGGAGAGGGGGGGCTCTGGGGCCAACGTCCTGACTTTC; CDR3: CASSQDVTLWERGGSGANVLTF
size: once; V: TRBV18; D: TRBD1; length: 14; J: TRBJ1-4; DNA: TGTGCCAGCTCACGGGGACAGGAGGGCGAAAAACTGTTTTTT; CDR3: CASSRGQEGEKLFF
size: many; V: TRBV20-1; D: NA; length: 14; J: TRBJ1-5; DNA: TGCAGTGCGACCACTACTAGAGGGGATCAGCCCCAGCATTTT; CDR3: CSATTTRGDQPQHF
size: NA; V: TRBV29-1; D: TRBD2; length: 12; J: TRBJ2-1; DNA: TGCAGCGTTGGTCTGCTAGCGGGAGCGTCGTTCTTC; CDR3: CSVGLLAGASFF
size: NA; V: TRBV2; D: TRBD1; length: 14; J: TRBJ2-7; DNA: TGTGCCAGCAGCGACAGGGTTACCTCCTACGAGCAGTACTTC; CDR3: CASSDRVTSYEQYF
size: few; V: TRBV29-1; D: NA; length: 20; J: TRBJ2-1; DNA: TGCAGCGTTGACTCAGACCCTAGAAGGAGGCGGGGGCGGTTCTACAATGAGCAGTTCTTC; CDR3: CSVDSDPRRRRGRFYNEQFF
size: NA; V: TRBV20-1; D: NA; length: 12; J: TRBJ1-5; DNA: TGCAGTGCTAGCCCGGACCTTCAGCCCCAGCATTTT; CDR3: CSASPDLQPQHF